Below are 30 T cell receptor beta chains sequenced from a single sample in a study of blood T cell repertoires in COVID-19. Libraries were prepared by immunoSEQ multiplex PCR; TCRdb keeps only in-frame clonotypes and omits some of them. The sample shows approximately 200,000 clones, 82% of them seen only once. Material: peripheral blood. Receptors originate from a human donor with acute or convalescent COVID-19. The donor label of this sample is uncertain.

V and J are TRBV7-8 and TRBJ2-7; TRBD1 is a possible D gene (6 bases). Germline lookup yields CDR1 SGHVS and CDR2 FQNEAQ. CDR3 size: 15 residues. The V gene lost 5 bases and the J gene lost 0 bases, with 14 bases spanning the gap. CDR3 residues: CASSVNRVSSYEQYF. The DNA of the CDR3 is TGTGCCAGCAGCGTGAACAGGGTAAGCTCCTACGAGCAGTACTTC.

This clone was recorded only once. The rearrangement uses TRBV5-1 and TRBJ1-1, with D perhaps TRBD1 (5 bases). The CDR3 length is 13 residues. Germline-derived CDR1 and CDR2 are SGHRS and YFSETQ. Trimming took off 1 base at V and 3 bases at J, with 7 bases between the two ends. In nucleotides, the CDR3 is TGCGCCAGCAGCTTGATGACAGACACTGAAGCTTTCTTT. Amino acids: CASSLMTDTEAFF.

This clone was seen a single time. The chain employs TRBV7-2 and TRBJ2-1, with 7 bases fitting TRBD2. Germline CDR1 SGHTA, CDR2 FQGNSA. The CDR3 runs to 13 residues. V dropped 4 bases and J dropped 7; count of bases not matched to a gene: 4. The CDR3: CASSWGLSNEQFF. The CDR3 DNA follows: TGTGCCAGCAGCTGGGGACTATCAAATGAGCAGTTCTTC.

This clone occurred a few times. The chain carries TRBV6-5 and TRBJ2-3; the D is unclear. Germline CDR1 MNHEY, CDR2 SVGAGI. The CDR3 has 12 residues. Trimming removed 10 bases at V and 1 base at J, with 9 bases between. The CDR3 bases are TGTGCCATCGGTACTCGCACAGATACGCAGTATTTT. Translation gives CAIGTRTDTQYF.

The chain employs TRBV4-1 and TRBJ1-5; no reliable D call. Trimming stripped 0 bases from V and 9 bases from J, with 12 bases between. Germline CDR1 reads MGHRA; CDR2 reads YSYEKL. This CDR3 has 14 residues. This CDR3 is CASSQDTSSGPQHF. The CDR3, as DNA: TGCGCCAGCAGCCAAGATACGTCATCGGGGCCCCAGCATTTT.

This chain connects TRBV6-2 or TRBV6-3 to TRBJ2-3; 8 bases match TRBD1. Germline V lookup: CDR1 MNHEY, CDR2 SVGEGT. Trimming took 0 bases from V and 1 from J; bases not matched to a gene: 3. This CDR3 is built from 16 residues. The CDR3 DNA follows: TGTGCCAGCAGTTACTCTTCGGGACAGGGCACAGATACGCAGTATTTT. Translation gives CASSYSSGQGTDTQYF.

This clone was counted at least ten times. This chain uses TRBV27 with TRBJ1-2; TRBD1 matches 7 bases. The CDR3 spans 13 residues. With 6 bases clipped from V and 4 bases from J, the junction kept 5 bases outside the gene matches. Per the germline V gene, CDR1 is MNHEY and CDR2 is SMNVEV (reference sequence). CDR3 bases: TGTGCCAGCAGACTGGGACAGTCCTATGGCTACACCTTC. This sequence encodes CASRLGQSYGYTF.

This clone was detected only once. The chain carries TRBV27 and TRBJ1-5; no definite D call. V lost 10 bases and J 6 bases, leaving 13 bases between the germline ends. This CDR3 contains 12 residues. CDR1 and CDR2 (germline): MNHEY, SMNVEV (reference sequence). CDR3 residues: CATAVYGQPQHF. In DNA form, the CDR3 reads TGTGCCACCGCCGTTTACGGTCAGCCCCAGCATTTT.

The CDR3 spells CASSLPTGAGYNEQFF. The CDR3 nucleotides read TGCGCCAGCAGCTTACCTACAGGGGCCGGGTACAATGAGCAGTTCTTC. J is TRBJ2-1 and V is TRBV5-1; the match to TRBD1 covers 7 bases. Trimming removed 2 bases from V and 4 bases from J; junction bases left unmatched: 9. The length of the CDR3 is 16 residues. From germline, CDR1 is SGHRS and CDR2 YFSETQ.

The CDR3 DNA follows: TGTGCCAGCAGCTTGGGGCAGGGGCGGATGAACACTGAAGCTTTCTTT. Translation: CASSLGQGRMNTEAFF. This sequence joins TRBV5-6 and TRBJ1-1; a possible D gene is TRBD1 (6 bases). The germline V gene encodes CDR1 SGHDT and CDR2 YYEEEE. V gave up 0 bases and J gave up 0 bases, with 12 bases separating them. The CDR3 sequence is 16 residues long.

The chain employs TRBV2 and TRBJ1-5; possible D gene TRBD1, 5 bases. The germline V gene has CDR1 SNHLY and CDR2 FYNNEI. Trimming pared 9 bases from V and 5 bases from J, leaving 17 bases between. There are 14 residues in the CDR3. The CDR3 region is CASSGDSPHQPQHF. CDR3 nucleotides: TGTGCCAGTTCAGGTGACAGCCCTCATCAGCCCCAGCATTTT. The full variable domain, completed using reference TRBV2 and TRBJ1-5, is EPEVTQTPSHQVTQMGQEVILRCVPISNHLYFYWYRQILGQKVEFLVSFYNNEISEKSEIFDDQFSVERPDGSNFTLKIRSTKLEDSAMYFCASSGDSPHQPQHFGDGTRLSIL.

The chain links TRBV27 to TRBJ2-2, with D possibly matching TRBD2 (6 bases). Germline CDR1 and CDR2: MNHEY and SMNVEV (reference sequence). This CDR3 has 15 amino acids. The V end was cut by 1 base, the J end by 1 base, with 7 bases between. The CDR3 is CASSLLAVNTGELFF. CDR3 bases: TGTGCCAGCAGTTTATTAGCGGTGAACACCGGGGAGCTGTTTTTT.

J is TRBJ2-7 and V is TRBV19; 7 bases align to TRBD2. The germline CDR1 and CDR2 sequences are LNHDA and SQIVND (reference sequence). The CDR3 sequence is 15 residues long. Germline trimming cut 6 bases from V and 1 base from J; bases unmatched to any gene: 9. The CDR3 region has the DNA TGTGCCAGTAGGCCCCGGGCTAGCGGTTCCTACGAGCAGTACTTC. Amino acid sequence: CASRPRASGSYEQYF.

The chain employs TRBV6-5 and TRBJ2-1, with D perhaps matching TRBD1 (6 bases). In germline, CDR1 is MNHEY, CDR2 SVGAGI. The V end was cut by 8 bases, the J end by 9 bases, with 14 bases between. The CDR3 sequence is 12 residues long. The DNA for the CDR3 is TGTGCCAGCCGGCTACAGGGCTCTGAGCAGTTCTTC. It translates to CASRLQGSEQFF.

The V and J genes are TRBV30 and TRBJ2-1, with 9 bases lining up with TRBD2. J gave up 2 bases and V 0 bases, and 5 bases lay outside the gene matches. The length of the CDR3 is 16 residues. Germline V gene lookup returns CDR1 GTSNPN and CDR2 SVGIG (reference sequence). The CDR3 bases are TGTGCCTGGAGTGTGCTAGCGGGATCGGCCTACAATGAGCAGTTCTTC. Translation: CAWSVLAGSAYNEQFF.

The CDR3 DNA reads TGTGCCAGCAGTGATCAGACACGCAATCAGCCCCAGCATTTT. Translated: CASSDQTRNQPQHF. The chain couples TRBV2 to TRBJ1-5, with D hard to call. Per the germline V gene, CDR1 is SNHLY and CDR2 is FYNNEI. V dropped 3 bases and J dropped 2 bases, with 8 bases sitting between them. This CDR3 has 14 amino acids.

J is TRBJ2-1 and V is TRBV4-3; unclear D gene. The CDR3 spans 15 residues. Germline V gene lookup returns CDR1 LGHNA and CDR2 YSLEER. V lost 0 bases and J 9 bases, leaving 15 bases between the germline ends. The CDR3 reads CASSQESATYFEQFF. The CDR3 nucleotides are TGCGCCAGCAGCCAAGAAAGCGCTACTTATTTTGAGCAGTTCTTC.

V and J are TRBV6-5 and TRBJ1-4, with no clear D. Germline CDR1 and CDR2: MNHEY and SVGAGI. The CDR3 spans 14 residues. The germline V and J ends were trimmed by 6 bases and 5 bases, with 13 bases remaining between them. This CDR3 is CASRPNRENEKLFF. As DNA, the CDR3 is TGTGCCAGCAGACCCAACCGGGAGAATGAAAAACTGTTTTTT.

CDR3 sequence (DNA): TGTGCCAGCACCCCTTCGGACGGGATTGGCTACACCTTC. This codes for CASTPSDGIGYTF. The V and J genes are TRBV6-6 and TRBJ1-2; no clear D gene. V gave up 7 bases and J gave up 7 bases, with 16 bases separating them. CDR3 length: 13 amino acids. Germline V gene lookup returns CDR1 MNHNY and CDR2 SVGAGI (reference sequence).

The chain uses TRBV5-1 and TRBJ2-1; unclear D gene. The V end was cut by 0 bases, the J end by 5 bases, with 3 bases between. The germline gives CDR1 SGHRS, CDR2 YFSETQ. There are 12 residues in the CDR3. The CDR3 reads CASSLDNNEQFF. In DNA form, the CDR3 reads TGCGCCAGCAGCTTGGATAACAATGAGCAGTTCTTC.

This chain links TRBV10-3 with TRBJ2-3; D gene ambiguous. Trimming took 2 bases from V and 6 from J, leaving 15 bases between them. The length of the CDR3 is 15 residues. CDR1 and CDR2 from the germline V gene are ENHRY and SYGVKD. The CDR3 DNA reads as TGTGCCATCAGTGAGCTGCGGCCGCCTGTGGATACGCAGTATTTT. Its translation: CAISELRPPVDTQYF.

The chain uses TRBV7-8 and TRBJ1-5, with TRBD1 identical over 8 bases. The V and J ends lost 5 bases and 6 bases, in that order; junction bases with no gene match: 12. Germline V CDR1 and CDR2: SGHVS, FQNEAQ. The CDR3 loop spans 16 amino acids. CDR3 in DNA: TGTGCCAGCAGCCTTCAAGGACAGGGTTTGGGTCAGCCCCAGCATTTT. It yields the protein CASSLQGQGLGQPQHF.

The chain carries TRBV6-5 and TRBJ2-7, with D uncertain. Germline CDR1 is MNHEY and CDR2 is SVGAGI. This CDR3 spans 14 amino acids. Trimming removed 2 bases at V and 0 bases at J, with 8 bases between. CDR3 DNA sequence: TGTGCCAGCAGTTACGGCGCTAGCTCCTACGAGCAGTACTTC. This encodes CASSYGASSYEQYF.

This clone appeared a single time. The rearrangement joins TRBV2 to TRBJ1-3; D unclear. From germline, CDR1 is SNHLY and CDR2 FYNNEI. The CDR3 covers 16 residues. V shed 2 bases and J shed 0 bases, with 11 bases lying between them. The CDR3 DNA follows: TGTGCCAGCAGTGAACGGGAAAAAGCCTCTGGAAACACCATATATTTT. As protein: CASSEREKASGNTIYF.

Concerning this clone itself: This sample also contains other DNA sequences that code for the same CDR3. The chain carries TRBV11-2 and TRBJ2-7; no reliable D call. The length of the CDR3 is 12 residues. CDR1 is SGHAT and CDR2 is FQNNGV in the germline V gene. V lost 1 base to trimming and J lost 6 bases, with 7 bases between them. The CDR3 bases are TGTGCCAGCAGCTTAGGCGGCGTCGAGCAGTACTTC. This sequence encodes CASSLGGVEQYF.

About this clone itself: In the same sample, other DNA sequences code for this CDR3. The rearrangement links TRBV27 to TRBJ2-7, with TRBD2 identical over 7 bases. This CDR3 has 15 residues. In germline, CDR1 is MNHEY, CDR2 SMNVEV (reference sequence). V trimming: 4 bases; J trimming: 0 bases; junction bases outside the gene matches: 6. The CDR3 DNA is TGTGCCAGCAGTTCACCTAGCGGCAGCTCCTACGAGCAGTACTTC. Amino acids: CASSSPSGSSYEQYF.

This clone was counted only a few times. This rearrangement joins TRBV4-1 to TRBJ2-1; TRBD2 matches 7 bases. Germline assignment: CDR1 MGHRA and CDR2 YSYEKL. V was pared by 0 bases and J by 0 bases, with 20 bases of the junction left unmatched. This CDR3 has 22 residues. For the CDR3, the DNA is TGCGCCAGCAGCCAAGATTGGGCGGGAGTGTACGTGGCCCCTAGCTCCTACAATGAGCAGTTCTTC. It encodes CASSQDWAGVYVAPSSYNEQFF.

This chain joins TRBV11-2 and TRBJ2-3, with D perhaps matching TRBD2 (5 bases). The CDR3 covers 12 residues. V shed 5 bases and J shed 6 bases, with 9 bases lying between them. The germline gives CDR1 SGHAT, CDR2 FQNNGV. CDR3 coding DNA: TGTGCCAGCAGCCCCCCGGGGGATACGCAGTATTTT. This encodes CASSPPGDTQYF.

The chain combines TRBV30 with TRBJ2-2, with 7 nucleotides matching TRBD2. The ends lost 2 bases at V and 7 bases at J; junction bases unmatched: 7. CDR1 GTSNPN and CDR2 SVGIG come from the germline V gene (reference sequence). This CDR3 has 14 amino acids. CDR3 nucleotide sequence: TGTGCCTGGAGTCGGACTAGTTTTGGCGGGGAGCTGTTTTTT. Protein: CAWSRTSFGGELFF.

This chain connects TRBV9 to TRBJ2-1; D possibly corresponds to TRBD1 (5 bases). The CDR3 is made up of 15 amino acids. Trimming removed 4 bases from V and 2 bases from J, with 13 bases in between. CDR1 and CDR2 (germline): SGDLS, YYNGEE. The CDR3 coding sequence is TGTGCCAGCAGCCTTGGGGCGGAAGCCTACAATGAGCAGTTCTTC. Encoded protein: CASSLGAEAYNEQFF.